This T cell receptor (beta chain) was sequenced for a study of blood T cell repertoires in COVID-19. Study overall: COVID-19 samples from acute and convalescent phases originated in the United States, Italy and Spain.

In the authors' methods: Quantification of nucleated cells was approximated via reference gene primer amplification. Using immunoSEQ multiplex PCR, the repertoire was profiled, and TCRdb retains in-frame clones only, with some absent. Clonal size and the V and J genes are those of that table, whereas D and trimming came from the DNA. Among over 250,000 clones, approximately 85% were seen once, and the ten largest hold approximately 10%. V lost 4 bases to trimming and J lost 0 bases, with 9 bases between them. The CDR3 has 14 residues. The germline V gene has CDR1 SGDLS and CDR2 YYNGEE. The specimen sequenced was peripheral blood. The genes are TRBV9 and TRBJ2-3; D perhaps matches TRBD1 (5 bases). This receptor was identified in a woman in her 70s with acute or convalescent COVID-19. DNA of the CDR3: TGTGCCAGCAGCACGACAGCTAGCACAGATACGCAGTATTTT. Translating it yields CASSTTASTDTQYF.